The present T cell receptor beta chain was sequenced within a study of TIL therapy for anti-PD-1-resistant metastatic lung cancer. Study as a whole: Median tumor mutation burden was roughly 1.4 mutations per megabase.

The sample's time point: pre-treatment sample, taken before nivolumab and TIL therapy. Pleural nodules or supraclavicular lymph nodes made up most of the excised metastases sampled. Patients were adults with stage 4 NSCLC. Trimming removed 3 bases from V and 6 bases from J, with 15 bases in between. This CDR3 region has 15 residues. The germline V gene has CDR1 KGHSH and CDR2 LQKENI. Sequencing used immunoSEQ v3. Assay: immunoSEQ multiplex PCR; the TCRdb copy retains only in-frame clones and omits some. This sample has tens of thousands of clones, with 72% found just once. Remarks on this clone: No antigen is known for it.

Notes on the study in general: The cohort had more treatment-naive, never-smoker and oncogene-addicted patients than typical.

The sequences come from tumor tissue, collected at baseline. This TCR derives from a person aged 25 to 85 with non-small cell lung cancer. The genes are TRBV18 and TRBJ2-1; D is perhaps TRBD2 (7 bases). The CDR3 spells CASSPQEGGSNEQFF. In nucleotides, the CDR3 is TGTGCCAGCTCACCTCAGGAGGGGGGGAGCAATGAGCAGTTCTTC.